The rows below give T cell receptor beta chains drawn from one sample of a study of blood T cell repertoires in COVID-19. Libraries were prepared by immunoSEQ multiplex PCR; TCRdb keeps only in-frame clonotypes and omits some of them. The table has over 200,000 clones, about 91% seen once. Sequencing was done on a sample of PBMCs or T cells enriched from blood (not recorded which). The receptors were sampled from a woman aged 40 to 49 with acute COVID-19. CDR3s include the opening cysteine and the closing phenylalanine or tryptophan. A D gene is named only where the DNA matches it firmly. Some rows mark clone size as missing; the rest say once, few, many or name a class of expanded clone.

>TRBJ2-5|-|TRBV11-2|-
TGTGCCAGCAGCTTAGATTCTCTAGGGCAGGGGCAAGAGACCCAGTACTTC
CASSLDSLGQGQETQYF
>TRBJ2-4|once|TRBV11-3|-
TGTGCCAGCAGCTTAGATACAGCCCAGTACTTC
CASSLDTAQYF
>TRBJ2-1|-|TRBV7-2|-
TGTGCCAGCAGCACAGGACCTGGGGTAGGTAATGAGCAGTTCTTC
CASSTGPGVGNEQFF
>TRBJ2-3|once|TRBV7-2|TRBD2
TGTGCCAGCAGCTTAGTTCTAGCGGGAGGCGGGGGAAATACGCAGTATTTT
CASSLVLAGGGGNTQYF
>TRBJ1-3|-|TRBV6-5|-
TGTGCCAGCAGGCCGGGAGCCGGAAACACCATATATTTT
CASRPGAGNTIYF
>TRBJ1-6|-|TRBV7-2|-
TGTGCCAGCAGCTTAGTGCGGGGGAATAATTCACCCCTCCACTTT
CASSLVRGNNSPLHF
>TRBJ1-4|once|TRBV5-1|-
TGCGCCAGCCAGAATGAGGGGGCAACTAATGAAAAACTGTTTTTT
CASQNEGATNEKLFF
>TRBJ2-1|few|TRBV5-1|-
TGCGCCAGCAGCTTGCTACAGGGAGACAATGAGCAGTTCTTC
CASSLLQGDNEQFF
>TRBJ1-1|-|TRBV25-1|-
TGTGCCAGCAGTCCCCCCCAGGGTGGGAACACTGAAGCTTTCTTT
CASSPPQGGNTEAFF
>TRBJ2-1|-|TRBV24-1|TRBD2
TGTGCCACCAGTGACCCGGGACTAGCGGGAGTCAATGAGCAGTTCTTC
CATSDPGLAGVNEQFF
>TRBJ1-2|-|TRBV30|TRBD1
TGTGCCTGGAGGGAGACAGGGGTTTGGGTCTATGGCTACACCTTC
CAWRETGVWVYGYTF
>TRBJ1-2|-|TRBV3-1/TRBV3-2|-
TGTGCCAGCAGCTTAGACTTACGCGGCTACACCTTC
CASSLDLRGYTF
>TRBJ1-2|-|TRBV24-1|-
TGTGCCACCAGTGAGGAGGATCCTAACTATGGCTACACCTTC
CATSEEDPNYGYTF
>TRBJ2-1|-|TRBV5-5|-
TGTGCCAGCAGCTTGGTCTATCAGCGGGCCTCCTACAATGAGCAGTTCTTC
CASSLVYQRASYNEQFF
>TRBJ1-1|-|TRBV3-1/TRBV3-2|TRBD1
TGTGCCAGCAGCCAAGGCACAGGGGGCTATACTGAAGCTTTCTTT
CASSQGTGGYTEAFF
>TRBJ1-5|-|TRBV13|-
TGTGCCAGCAGCTGGTCGGGACAAACAATCCAGCCCCAGCATTTT
CASSWSGQTIQPQHF
>TRBJ2-1|-|TRBV5-4|TRBD1
TGTGCCAGCAACAAGGGACAGCAATACAATGAGCAGTTCTTC
CASNKGQQYNEQFF
>TRBJ2-1|-|TRBV6-5|TRBD1
TGTGCCAGCAGGGGACAGGGGCACAATGAGCAGTTCTTC
CASRGQGHNEQFF
>TRBJ2-1|-|TRBV5-6|-
TGTGCCAGCTCCTATAGCGGAAACTACAATGAGCAGTTCTTC
CASSYSGNYNEQFF
>TRBJ1-2|-|TRBV9|-
TGTGCCAGCAGCGTTCACGCAGGGAACTATGGCTACACCTTC
CASSVHAGNYGYTF